This T cell receptor (beta chain) comes out of a study of shared clonotypes between healthy human individuals (dated by TCRdb to 2020 to 2021). Turning to the overall study: The cohort included a few men and a couple of women between 18 and 49 years of age. For each donor, three plates each were used for CD4 naive and CD4 memory, two plates were used for CD8 naive, and one plate was used for CD8 memory. To estimate repertoire size and how much clonotype sharing occurs between individuals, the study deeply sequenced the blood TCR repertoires of 5 or 6 healthy adults. To increase sequencing depth and limit assay-specific biases, TCR repertoire library preparation and sequencing were carried out by different laboratories using diverse techniques. Per donor, leukapheresis produced somewhere between about 0.8 and 9 billion PBMCs. Results and caveats for the whole study, not just this receptor: Sharing across several donors was observed for about 5% of naive CD4, under 4% of naive CD8, around 2.5% of memory CD4, and about 0.38% of memory CD8 clonotypes. Larger estimated clonotype richness was generally found for naive subsets than for memory subsets. Sampling was limited to blood, and TCR repertoires in tissue likely differ from TCR repertoires in blood. Compared with non-shared clonotypes, the clonotypes found in all four sorted-subset donors had higher generation probabilities. Based on pairwise subsampling, the degree of clonotype sharing among donors was expected to be affected by sequencing depth. The small number of donors limited the genetic and exposure-history diversity represented. Rarefaction of sorted-subset datasets indicated incomplete sequencing despite the large sequencing depth.

About this clone itself: Its antigen target is currently unknown. Nothing much larger sits one base from this clone, and base qualities are not available.

Healthy HIV-negative adults with no recently reported acute infections or vaccinations were included as donors. All donors were Caucasian adults living in Nashville, Tennessee, USA. Magnetic negative selection was used to enrich CD4+ T cells, after which naive cells were positively selected on CD45RA and the negative fraction became the memory subset. Blood was collected by leukapheresis, and PBMCs were isolated by Ficoll-Histopaque density gradient centrifugation and then cryopreserved in liquid nitrogen vapor phase. Purity and quantity of every magnetically sorted T cell population were checked by analytical flow cytometry. Genomic DNA was isolated from each sorted fraction and quantified by UV absorbance on a Nanodrop 2000c. According to the germline V gene, CDR1 reads SNHLY and CDR2 reads FYNNEI. Between the V and J ends, shortened by 4 bases and 7 bases respectively, the junction contains 14 bases. The CDR3 goes from the cysteine to the phenylalanine over 14 residues. Solely the CDR3 DNA is kept, with 42 bases framed from the first base.

TCR CDR3 regions were amplified from genomic DNA by multiplex PCR using the deep immunoSEQ assay. Extracted genomic DNA from each cell subset was spread evenly across all wells of several immunoSEQ 96-well plates, with each plate serving as a replicate. For sorted subsets, around 0.2 ug genomic DNA, equal to approximately 30,000 T cell genomes, was loaded into each replicate PCR. Purified libraries were measured with a Qubit 3.0 fluorometer, size-checked on a Bioanalyzer 2100, and measured again with the KAPA Library Quantification kit. Every immunoSEQ 96-well plate was sequenced on a separate single-read 150-cycle Illumina NextSeq 550 flow cell. Regarding the original processing steps: Because the immunoSEQ output held only junctional sequences and lacked quality scores, the filtering could not match the filtering applied to full-length reads. To assign V/J genes and CDR3, sequences were annotated against IMGT germline references using PyIR, a Python wrapper for IgBLAST v1.9. Reads were removed for weak V/J assignments (E-value above 1e-6), missing CDR3, stop codons, out-of-frame junctions, or ambiguous translated residues. V3J clonotypes were defined by identical inferred V gene, J gene, and CDR3 amino acid sequence. Percentage overlap between repertoires was calculated by dividing the number of shared unique clonotypes by the size of the smaller repertoire. Three approaches were used to assess repertoire richness: RTK rarefaction, the Chao1 estimator, and Recon v2.1 estimates of unobserved clonotypes. OLGA was used to compute generation probabilities for all TCRbeta clonotypes that the gDNA method yielded from several donors. In TCRdb, the immuneACCESS table is reduced to in-frame sequences with V and J assigned. These tables do not hold every clone; where another copy was compared, an unresolved V gene accounts for under half, and the others remain unexplained. V, J and clone size reflect that table, while D and trimming were determined from the DNA. Present in this sample are about 600,000 clones, almost 97% of which were seen just once. The biggest ten clones account for less than 0.065% of the sample.

This TCR was sampled from a woman aged 25 to 45 in good health. Sequenced sample: naive CD4+ T cells sorted from blood. In the paper's terms, the cell subset or site label means: CD45RA+ positively selected. The chain is assembled from TRBV2 and TRBJ1-5; the D gene assignment is ambiguous. The DNA reads TGTGCCAGCAGTGCGAACCACGGCCAGCAGCCCCAGCATTTT. This is translated as CASSANHGQQPQHF.